Ten or more counts support the clone carrying this T cell receptor (beta chain). Antigen specificity is unknown. Unique molecular identifiers were incorporated into the prepared TCRbeta library. TCRdb recomputed calls from the PCR reads with MiXCR, one row per CDR3 protein. This sample has 700,000 or so distinct CDR3 sequences, with less than 15% found just once. This record comes from a study of T-cell reconstitution after alpha-beta-depleted transplantation in children. Overall study results and limits: As was reported, about two months after transplant, alpha-beta T cells came from several hundred expanded graft clones. It was surviving recipient T cells and thymic progenitors that gave some patients high TCRbeta diversity at day 60. T-cell counts and diversity at one year following transplant were attributed mainly to newly produced T cells.

V lost 3 bases, J lost 3 bases, and 12 bases lay in between. CDR1 DFQATT and CDR2 SNEGSKA come from the germline V gene (reference sequence). The CDR3 spans 13 residues. The source material was PBMCs, sampled before TCRalphabeta/CD19-depleted stem cell transplant. The TCR was taken from a girl aged 2-15 years with congenital amegakaryocytic thrombocytopenia, due to receive a stem cell transplant. The chain links TRBV20-1 to TRBJ2-7; TRBD2 might be the D (6 bases). The CDR3 loop is CSASRGTDYEQYF. As DNA, the CDR3 is TGCAGTGCTAGCCGCGGGACTGACTACGAGCAGTACTTC.